What follows are 2 T cell receptor beta chains derived from one specimen sequenced in a study of vaccination and CD4 T cells after COVID-19 (dated by TCRdb to between 2020 and 2023). Library creation used PCR. These reads were obtained on an Illumina iSeq 100. TCR sequencing of DNA from cultured CD4+ T cells used the Oncomine TCR Beta short-read assay at the Johns Hopkins FTIC core. TCRdb itself trimmed the public reads at Q25 with fastp, ran MiXCR and retained productive beta chains. A single entry per CDR3 protein holds the most common genes and DNA from its merged rows. This sample gives about 11,000 distinct CDR3 sequences in total; approximately 43% of them show up just once. The ten largest clonotypes hold 6.5% to 8% of the sample. Explained via the paper, the treatment or condition label denotes: roughly 10-day PBMC culture with coronavirus spike peptide pools or control peptides (ViraFEST assay).

Antigen specificity for these receptors is unknown. Source material: CD4+ T cells from blood, cultured in vitro. The receptors here all came from a human donor who had recovered from COVID-19.

The V and J genes are TRBV9 and TRBJ2-5; 10 bases map to TRBD2. V was pared by 0 bases and J by 5 bases, with 10 bases of the junction left unmatched. The CDR3 has 17 residues. CDR1 is SGDLS and CDR2 is YYNGEE in the germline V gene. CDR3 DNA sequence: TGTGCCAGCAGCGTAGCCGCAGCGGGAGGGCGGCGGGAGACCCAGTACTTC. It encodes CASSVAAAGGRRETQYF.

This clonotype turned up a few times. The chain recombines TRBV20-1 with TRBJ2-1; 10 positions agree with TRBD2. V was pared by 0 bases and J by 7 bases, with 6 bases of the junction left unmatched. CDR1 is DFQATT, CDR2 SNEGSKA, per germline (reference sequence). The CDR3 is 15 residues long. The chain's CDR3 is CSARDLAGVGNEQFF. The DNA for the CDR3 is TGCAGTGCTAGAGATCTAGCGGGAGTTGGGAATGAGCAGTTCTTC.